This T cell receptor (beta chain) was found in a study of shared clonotypes between healthy human individuals. Sequenced by immunoSEQ multiplex PCR; TCRdb stores in-frame clones only, minus some. Seen here are about 490,000 clones, less than 80% observed once, and the top ten hold roughly 13%. The CDR3 runs 13 residues. Trimming removed 2 bases from V and 6 bases from J; junction bases left unmatched: 3. Germline V CDR1 and CDR2: MDHEN, SYDVKM. The sample holds one count of this clone. The sequenced sample consisted of PBMCs. The TCR comes from a woman aged 40-49 years in good health. Some clones in this sample may be carry-over from other donors' samples. The chain has TRBV28 and TRBJ2-7; 8 nucleotides line up with TRBD2. For the CDR3, the DNA is TGTGCCAGCAGTTTAGCGGGAGGTCGCGAGCAGTACTTC. It encodes CASSLAGGREQYF.